One TCR beta chain is described in this entry. Reverse transcribed after extraction, RNA yielded cDNA as the sequencing template. The assay was immunoSEQ multiplex PCR, and TCRdb's table has in-frame clones only and misses some. The sample has 85,000 to 110,000 clones; 80% to 90% are singletons. These data originate in a study of CD8+ T cells in alopecia areata. Across the whole study: Tofacitinib administration persisted for 6 to 18 months, succeeded by 6 months off drug.

There are 15 residues in the CDR3. Looked up from germline, CDR1 is MGHRA and CDR2 is YSYEKL. The J segment lost 0 bases and the V segment lost 8 bases, leaving 6 bases of the junction unmatched. Treatment here: oral pan-JAK inhibitor, 5-10 mg twice daily. Collection of lesional scalp punch biopsies and peripheral blood was performed in alopecia areata patients. The sequencing here drew on CD8+ T cells sorted from blood, taken at approximately week 30, from a patient treated with tofacitinib. The gene calls are TRBV4-1 and TRBJ2-2; the match to TRBD1 covers 7 bases. This receptor was obtained from a human donor with alopecia areata. The CDR3 is CASGDSSTNTGELFF. The CDR3 DNA follows: TGCGCCAGCGGGGACAGCTCTACGAACACCGGGGAGCTGTTTTTT.